This TCR beta chain derives from a study of T cell changes during pregnancy in multiple sclerosis. Germline CDR1 is SGHTA and CDR2 is FQGNSA. The junction had 2 bases not matched to a gene; V was cut back by 0 bases and J by 3 bases. The CDR3 is 15 residues long. The assay was immunoSEQ multiplex PCR, and TCRdb's table has in-frame clones only and misses some. The sample records 65,000 to 70,000 clones, 91% being singletons. Sequencing was performed on peripheral blood, taken in the first trimester of pregnancy. The source of this sequence is a female donor with multiple sclerosis, enrolled in a pregnancy study. The V call is TRBV7-2, the J call TRBJ2-7, with 10 bases matching TRBD2. The CDR3: CASSLAASGSYEQYF. CDR3 nucleotides: TGTGCCAGCAGCTTAGCGGCTAGCGGGAGCTACGAGCAGTACTTC.